This TCR beta chain was profiled in a study of cytomegalovirus exposure and HLA in healthy donors. Broader study findings: Across HLA loci, a later analysis found differing TCR association rates, with DRB1 most and HLA-C fewest.

Details on this clone: The antigen is not known.

Researchers ran the PCR with 60 Vbeta and 13 Jbeta primers. The repertoire was sequenced with immunoSEQ multiplex PCR; TCRdb's copy has only in-frame clones and lacks some. The table lists roughly 120,000 clones, 75% to 90% of them singletons, with about 2.6% in the top ten. Germline-derived CDR1 and CDR2 are SGHNT and YENEEA. V gave up 0 bases and J gave up 1 base, with 12 bases separating them. The CDR3 consists of 16 residues. The rearrangement joins TRBV11-3 to TRBJ2-5; D possibly corresponds to TRBD1 (6 bases). The sequence came from a man aged 25-45 years in good health and CMV-seronegative. Sequencing was done on a sample of PBMCs. CDR3 bases: TGTGCCAGCAGCTTAGATGTGGGACACTTCCAAGAGACCCAGTACTTC. Amino acids: CASSLDVGHFQETQYF.